These 12 T cell receptor beta chains share one sample of origin, sequenced in a study of CD8 T cells in ankylosing spondylitis. Study conclusions and caveats: Seemingly characteristic of ankylosing spondylitis blood was a TCR beta motif consisting of roughly 8 highly homologous variants.

TCRdb re-called the 5' RACE reads through MiXCR, storing one row per CDR3 protein. This sample has roughly 400,000 distinct CDR3 sequences, with 20% to 25% found just once. Their target antigens are unknown. The source material was blood, either unsorted or a sorted T cell fraction (not recorded which). The receptors here all came from a male donor with ankylosing spondylitis.

This clonotype was counted many times. V and J are TRBV5-1 and TRBJ2-1; D is uncertain. Germline-derived CDR1 and CDR2 are SGHRS and YFSETQ. Trimming shortened V by 0 bases and J by 0 bases, and 7 bases separated the two germline ends. The CDR3 contains 15 residues. CDR3 residues: CASSLVGSSYNEQFF. The CDR3 DNA follows: TGCGCCAGCAGCTTGGTCGGTAGCTCCTACAATGAGCAGTTCTTC.

The V and J genes are TRBV20-1 and TRBJ2-2; D might be TRBD2 (5 bases). The CDR3 contains 14 residues. The germline V and J ends were trimmed by 5 bases and 5 bases, with 15 bases remaining between them. Germline loops: CDR1 DFQATT, CDR2 SNEGSKA (reference sequence). The CDR3 nucleotides are TGCAGTGCTGGTGGGGAGCTGGATACCGGGGAGCTGTTTTTT. Protein product: CSAGGELDTGELFF.

This clonotype was recorded a few times. This chain connects TRBV5-1 to TRBJ1-1, with TRBD1 matching over 8 bases. The trim removed 6 bases at V and 4 bases at J, leaving 8 bases unmatched. This CDR3 spans 14 amino acids. Germline assignment: CDR1 SGHRS and CDR2 YFSETQ. CDR3 bases: TGCGCCAGCACCAACCAGGGGGCCGGCACTGAAGCTTTCTTT. Translating it yields CASTNQGAGTEAFF. Combining the CDR3 with reference TRBV5-1 and TRBJ1-1 gives the whole variable domain KAGVTQTPRYLIKTRGQQVTLSCSPISGHRSVSWYQQTPGQGLQFLFEYFSETQRNKGNFPGRFSGRQFSNSRSEMNVSTLELGDSALYLCASTNQGAGTEAFFGQGTRLTVV.

CDR3 loop: CSVDGGVAGDSQFF. Written as DNA, the CDR3 is TGCAGCGTTGATGGCGGGGTAGCGGGAGATAGTCAGTTCTTC. The chain recombines TRBV29-1 with TRBJ2-1; 9 nucleotides line up with TRBD2. This CDR3 is 14 amino acids long. J was trimmed by 13 bases and V by 3 bases; bases with no gene match: 13. CDR1 and CDR2 from the germline V gene are SQVTM and ANQGSEA.

This clonotype came up many times. J is TRBJ2-3 and V is TRBV4-3, with D hard to call. Germline CDR1 reads LGHNA; CDR2 reads YSLEER. The CDR3 totals 15 residues. V was shortened by 3 bases and J by 7 bases, with 17 bases between the two germline ends. DNA of the CDR3: TGCGCCAGCAGCCAGGTGGTTCTTGGCTCCCATACGCAGTATTTT. The encoded protein is CASSQVVLGSHTQYF.

The genes are TRBV28 and TRBJ2-1; TRBD1 agrees at 9 bases. This CDR3 contains 15 residues. Germline CDR1 and CDR2: MDHEN and SYDVKM. After removal of 6 bases from V and 6 bases from J, the junction contained 9 bases not matched to a gene. The CDR3 DNA reads as TGTGCCAGCAGAGAACAGGGGGCGGCTGCCAATGAGCAGTTCTTC. Translated: CASREQGAAANEQFF. The full variable domain, with the rest looked up from reference TRBV28 and TRBJ2-1, is DVKVTQSSRYLVKRTGEKVFLECVQDMDHENMFWYRQDPGLGLRLIYFSYDVKMKEKGDIPEGYSVSREKKERFSLILESASTNQTSMYLCASREQGAAANEQFFGPGTRLTVL.

This clonotype has at least ten counts. In nucleotides, the CDR3 is TGTGCCAGCAGCTTTCAGGTCAATCAGCCCCAGCATTTT. As protein: CASSFQVNQPQHF. This rearrangement joins TRBV7-8 to TRBJ1-5; no definite D call. Germline CDR1 is SGHVS and CDR2 is FQNEAQ. Trimming took off 3 bases at V and 3 bases at J, with 6 bases between the two ends. The CDR3 spans 13 residues. Complete variable domain (other parts from reference TRBV7-8 and TRBJ1-5): GAGVSQSPRYKVAKRGQDVALRCDPISGHVSLFWYQQALGQGPEFLTYFQNEAQLDKSGLPSDRFFAERPEGSVSTLKIQRTQQEDSAVYLCASSFQVNQPQHFGDGTRLSIL.

This rearrangement joins TRBV10-3 to TRBJ2-2, with unresolved D. Germline assignment: CDR1 ENHRY and CDR2 SYGVKD. V dropped 4 bases and J dropped 8 bases, with 14 bases sitting between them. The CDR3 has 14 residues. The CDR3 coding sequence is TGTGCCATCAGTGTCTTAGATGAAGGAGGGGAGCTGTTTTTT. Protein product: CAISVLDEGGELFF.

This clonotype appeared a few times. The genes are TRBV2 and TRBJ1-1, with 10 bases identical to TRBD1. The germline V gene encodes CDR1 SNHLY and CDR2 FYNNEI. The CDR3 runs 14 residues. Germline trimming cut 8 bases from V and 10 bases from J; bases unmatched to any gene: 13. The CDR3 region has the DNA TGTGCCAGCGCCCGGACAGGGGGAGTCTTGGGAGCTTTCTTT. Residues: CASARTGGVLGAFF. Supplemented by reference TRBV2 and TRBJ1-1, the full variable domain reads EPEVTQTPSHQVTQMGQEVILRCVPISNHLYFYWYRQILGQKVEFLVSFYNNEISEKSEIFDDQFSVERPDGSNFTLKIRSTKLEDSAMYFCASARTGGVLGAFFGQGTRLTVV.

This clonotype has only a few counts. The chain links TRBV10-3 to TRBJ1-2; no definite D call. Trimming stripped 3 bases from V and 2 bases from J, with 16 bases between. CDR1 ENHRY and CDR2 SYGVKD come from the germline V gene. This CDR3 is 16 amino acids long. The chain's CDR3 is CAISDFATSLNYGYTF. The CDR3 DNA follows: TGTGCCATCAGTGACTTCGCGACAAGTCTAAACTATGGCTACACCTTC.

There are a few counts of this clonotype. The chain has TRBV5-1 and TRBJ1-5; D is undetermined. Trimming removed 0 bases from V and 2 bases from J, with 9 bases in between. Per the germline V gene, CDR1 is SGHRS and CDR2 is YFSETQ. There are 15 residues in the CDR3. The CDR3 reads CASSLDVGGNQPQHF. DNA of the CDR3: TGCGCCAGCAGCTTGGATGTGGGAGGCAATCAGCCCCAGCATTTT.

This clonotype came up many times. The J gene is TRBJ2-7, the V gene TRBV6-6; D is possibly TRBD2 (5 bases). The CDR3 is 11 residues long. The V and J ends lost 6 bases and 5 bases respectively, with 8 bases between them. Germline assignment: CDR1 MNHNY and CDR2 SVGAGI (reference sequence). Here the CDR3 DNA reads TGTGCCAGCAGGAAGGGAGACGAGCAGTACTTC. Protein sequence: CASRKGDEQYF.